These 14 T cell receptor beta chains were all obtained from the same sample, sequenced in a study of preoperative IRX-2 immunotherapy in early breast cancer. Treatment here: preoperative locoregional IRX-2 cytokine immunotherapy. This table comes from immunoSEQ multiplex PCR, and its TCRdb copy is limited to in-frame clones, with some not included. Among about 2,000 clones listed, roughly 77% were seen once. The sequencing used tumor tissue, collected before IRX-2 immunotherapy. These receptors originate from a human donor with breast cancer.

The chain links TRBV10-2 to TRBJ1-2; TRBD1 is a possible D gene (6 bases). Germline CDR1 reads WSHSY; CDR2 reads SAAADI. The CDR3 consists of 13 residues. V was trimmed by 0 bases and J by 8 bases, leaving 10 bases between them. The CDR3 region is CASSESQGFGYTF. CDR3 nucleotides: TGCGCCAGCAGTGAGTCCCAGGGGTTCGGCTACACCTTC.

This clone was observed a few times. V usage is TRBV6-8 and J usage is TRBJ2-2, with D perhaps TRBD1 or TRBD2 (6 bases each). Per germline, CDR1 MNHGY and CDR2 SAAAGT. The CDR3 runs to 15 residues. Between the trimmed V and J ends, which lost 6 bases and 5 bases, there was a span of 16 bases. The CDR3 sequence: CASSPLGGGTGELFF. CDR3 DNA: TGTGCCAGCAGCCCCTTGGGGGGCGGGACCGGGGAGCTGTTTTTT.

The chain links TRBV11-3 to TRBJ1-1, with D perhaps matching TRBD1 (5 bases). Germline V CDR1 and CDR2: SGHNT, YENEEA. V lost 3 bases and J 2 bases, leaving 19 bases between the germline ends. The CDR3 covers 17 residues. In DNA form, the CDR3 reads TGTGCCAGCAGCTTTGCCCCGCGGGGCAACCTCAACACTGAAGCTTTCTTT. Translated: CASSFAPRGNLNTEAFF.

V gene TRBV19 combines with J gene TRBJ1-2; tentative D call: TRBD1 (5 bases). CDR3 size: 14 residues. Trimming left V 6 bases short and J 3 bases short, with 14 bases between. Germline V CDR1 and CDR2: LNHDA, SQIVND (reference sequence). The CDR3, as DNA: TGTGCCAGTAGCCCCGGCCGGGGGGACTATGGCTACACCTTC. Residues: CASSPGRGDYGYTF.

The rearrangement links TRBV11-3 to TRBJ2-2; no firm D call. Germline lookup yields CDR1 SGHNT and CDR2 YENEEA. CDR3 length: 16 residues. V lost 5 bases and J lost 2, with 15 bases in between. CDR3 sequence reads: CASSPFMVLNTGELFF. The DNA for the CDR3 is TGTGCCAGCAGCCCCTTTATGGTCCTTAACACCGGGGAGCTGTTTTTT.

The chain is built from TRBV18 and TRBJ2-7; the match to TRBD1 covers 7 bases. CDR1 and CDR2 (germline): KGHSH, LQKENI. V gave up 6 bases and J gave up 4 bases; unmatched junction bases: 18. The CDR3 covers 17 residues. The CDR3 here is CASSPQETGQNKYEQYF. The CDR3 bases are TGTGCCAGCTCTCCCCAGGAAACGGGACAGAATAAGTACGAGCAGTACTTC. Drawing the rest from reference TRBV18 and TRBJ2-7, the complete variable domain is NAGVMQNPRHLVRRRGQEARLRCSPMKGHSHVYWYRQLPEEGLKFMVYLQKENIIDESGMPKERFSAEFPKEGPSILRIQQVVRGDSAAYFCASSPQETGQNKYEQYFGPGTRLTVT.

The chain uses TRBV19 and TRBJ1-5; possible D gene TRBD1, 5 bases. In germline, CDR1 is LNHDA, CDR2 SQIVND (reference sequence). The CDR3 is made up of 15 amino acids. With 2 bases removed from V and 0 bases from J, the gap between germline ends came to 8 bases. CDR3 residues: CASSINRYSNQPQHF. The CDR3 DNA reads TGTGCCAGTAGTATAAACAGGTATAGCAATCAGCCCCAGCATTTT.

The chain combines TRBV11-3 with TRBJ1-1; TRBD1 might be the D (6 bases). Trimming removed 5 bases at V and 0 bases at J, with 10 bases between. Germline V CDR1 and CDR2: SGHNT, YENEEA. This CDR3 contains 14 residues. CDR3: CASSVDSMNTEAFF. CDR3 coding DNA: TGTGCCAGCAGCGTGGACAGTATGAACACTGAAGCTTTCTTT. The full variable domain, completed using reference TRBV11-3 and TRBJ1-1, is EAGVVQSPRYKIIEKKQPVAFWCNPISGHNTLYWYLQNLGQGPELLIRYENEEAVDDSQLPKDRFSAERLKGVDSTLKIQPAELGDSAVYLCASSVDSMNTEAFFGQGTRLTVV.

This clone was counted between two and nine times. This chain connects TRBV6-8 to TRBJ1-1; D possibly corresponds to TRBD1 (6 bases). Between the trimmed V and J ends, which lost 11 bases and 3 bases, there was a span of 25 bases. The CDR3 runs 16 residues. Germline values: CDR1 MNHGY, CDR2 SAAAGT. CDR3 in amino acids: CAVKEGGRFVDTEAFF. Here the CDR3 DNA reads TGTGCCGTCAAAGAGGGGGGGCGATTCGTGGACACTGAAGCTTTCTTT.

This clone was found a few times. This chain joins TRBV6-8 and TRBJ1-1, with D maybe TRBD1 (5 bases). V was clipped by 2 bases and J by 5 bases, with 6 bases between them. Germline CDR1 reads MNHGY; CDR2 reads SAAAGT. This CDR3 comprises 12 residues. DNA of the CDR3: TGTGCCAGCAGTTACGCAGGGACTGAAGCTTTCTTT. Translating gives CASSYAGTEAFF.

The V and J genes are TRBV11-3 and TRBJ2-5; D unclear. Deletions cut 3 bases from V and 1 base from J, with 9 bases between. Looked up from germline, CDR1 is SGHNT and CDR2 is YENEEA. The CDR3 has 14 residues. CDR3 protein: CASSLADGQETQYF. CDR3 in DNA: TGTGCCAGCAGCTTGGCCGACGGCCAAGAGACCCAGTACTTC.

The rearrangement uses TRBV6-8 and TRBJ2-5; 9 bases match TRBD2. V shed 7 bases and J 5 bases; nucleotides not matched to a gene: 8. The CDR3 extends over 14 amino acids. Germline values: CDR1 MNHGY, CDR2 SAAAGT. The CDR3 bases are TGTGCCAGCACCCGGCGGGAGGGCAGGGAGACCCAGTACTTC. It specifies CASTRREGRETQYF.

This clone has a single count. The rearrangement links TRBV28 to TRBJ1-1; no clear D. From germline, CDR1 is MDHEN and CDR2 SYDVKM. V lost 5 bases and J lost 0, with 13 bases in between. The CDR3 sequence is 15 residues long. The CDR3 loop reads CASSTRLGMNTEAFF. Here the CDR3 DNA reads TGTGCCAGCAGTACACGCTTGGGGATGAACACTGAAGCTTTCTTT. Filled out from reference TRBV28 and TRBJ1-1, the complete variable domain reads DVKVTQSSRYLVKRTGEKVFLECVQDMDHENMFWYRQDPGLGLRLIYFSYDVKMKEKGDIPEGYSVSREKKERFSLILESASTNQTSMYLCASSTRLGMNTEAFFGQGTRLTVV.

This clone was detected once. The chain uses TRBV6-8 and TRBJ2-4; the D gene is possibly TRBD1 (5 bases). This CDR3 contains 14 residues. Deletions cut 7 bases from V and 6 bases from J, with 16 bases between. Germline CDR1 MNHGY, CDR2 SAAAGT. The CDR3 loop reads CASTATGRRNIQYF. The CDR3 bases are TGTGCCAGCACGGCTACAGGACGGCGAAACATTCAGTACTTC.